These 7 T cell receptor beta chains originate from one sample sequenced in a study of shared clonotypes between healthy human individuals. Assay used: immunoSEQ multiplex PCR; TCRdb lists only in-frame clones, some missing. The sample has millions of clones, 85% to 95% seen once; the top ten hold under 0.45%. The sample comprised naive CD4+ T cells from PBMCs. The subset: CD45RA+ positively selected. The receptors were sampled from a man in his late teens or twenties in good health. Some clones in this sample may be carry-over from other donors' samples.

The gene calls are TRBV19 and TRBJ1-2; 9 nucleotides align to TRBD1. With V trimmed by 4 bases and J by 3 bases, 6 bases remained unmatched. CDR3 length: 15 residues. CDR1 is LNHDA and CDR2 is SQIVND in the germline V gene (reference sequence). The CDR3 DNA sequence: TGTGCCAGTAGTACGGGGGACAGGGTGGACTATGGCTACACCTTC. Its protein product is CASSTGDRVDYGYTF.

The chain couples TRBV5-1 to TRBJ2-5, with TRBD2 matching over 11 bases. CDR1 SGHRS and CDR2 YFSETQ come from the germline V gene. J gave up 5 bases and V 4 bases, and 10 bases lay outside the gene matches. CDR3 length: 16 amino acids. The CDR3 sequence is CASSLSGRALRETQYF. CDR3 bases: TGCGCCAGCAGCCTTAGCGGGAGGGCTTTAAGGGAGACCCAGTACTTC.

The V and J genes are TRBV25-1 and TRBJ2-7; TRBD1 matches 9 bases. CDR1 and CDR2 from the germline V gene are MGHDK and SYGVNS. The CDR3 length is 18 residues. The trim removed 3 bases at V and 2 bases at J, leaving 14 bases unmatched. The CDR3 DNA reads as TGTGCCAGCAGTGATGCACTTTTTCCGGGACAGGGAACCTACGAGCAGTACTTC. Its translation is CASSDALFPGQGTYEQYF.

This clone occurred once. This sample also contains other DNA sequences that code for the same CDR3. The V gene is TRBV5-1, the J gene TRBJ2-5; D is uncertain. The V end was cut by 4 bases, the J end by 4 bases, with 5 bases between. The germline V gene has CDR1 SGHRS and CDR2 YFSETQ. This CDR3 is 11 amino acids long. DNA of the CDR3: TGCGCCAGCAGCAATACAGAGACCCAGTACTTC. Protein product: CASSNTETQYF.

The chain links TRBV5-4 to TRBJ2-3, with D possibly being TRBD1 (6 bases). The CDR3 contains 13 residues. The V end lost 1 base, the J end lost 7 bases, and 10 bases lay between the germline ends. Germline CDR1 reads SGHNT; CDR2 reads YYREEE (reference sequence). CDR3 sequence: CASSLPGAYTQYF. CDR3 nucleotides: TGTGCCAGCAGCTTGCCAGGGGCCTATACGCAGTATTTT.

CDR3 loop: CASSLTSAPGDTQYF. CDR3 bases: TGTGCCAGCAGCTTAACCAGCGCCCCGGGAGATACGCAGTATTTT. The rearrangement uses TRBV7-3 and TRBJ2-3; D remains ambiguous. Looked up from germline, CDR1 is SGHTA and CDR2 is FQGTGA. Deletions cut 0 bases from V and 5 bases from J, with 12 bases between. The CDR3 covers 15 residues.

The genes are TRBV6-5 and TRBJ2-7; D is ambiguous. Trimming shortened V by 0 bases and J by 0 bases, and 9 bases separated the two germline ends. Per the germline V gene, CDR1 is MNHEY and CDR2 is SVGAGI. The CDR3 runs to 15 residues. The CDR3 nucleotides are TGTGCCAGCAGTTACTCGACGGCAGCCTCCTACGAGCAGTACTTC. Amino acid sequence: CASSYSTAASYEQYF.